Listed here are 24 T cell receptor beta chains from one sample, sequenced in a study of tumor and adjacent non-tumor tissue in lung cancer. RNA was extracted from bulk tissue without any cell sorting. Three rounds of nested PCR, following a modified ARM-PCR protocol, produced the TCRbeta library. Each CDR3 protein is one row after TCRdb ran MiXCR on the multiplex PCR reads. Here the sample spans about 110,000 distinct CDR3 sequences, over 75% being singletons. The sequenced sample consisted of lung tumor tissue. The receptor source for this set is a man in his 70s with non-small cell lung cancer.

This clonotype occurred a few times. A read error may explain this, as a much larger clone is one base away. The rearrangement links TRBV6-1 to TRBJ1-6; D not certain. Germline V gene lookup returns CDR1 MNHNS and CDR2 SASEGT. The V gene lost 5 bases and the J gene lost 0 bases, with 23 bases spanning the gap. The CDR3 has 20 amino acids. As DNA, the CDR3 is TGTGCCAGCAGTAACAGTTCAGTGAGAATCGGTAGCTCCTATAATTCACCCCTCCACTTT. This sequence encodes CASSNSSVRIGSSYNSPLHF.

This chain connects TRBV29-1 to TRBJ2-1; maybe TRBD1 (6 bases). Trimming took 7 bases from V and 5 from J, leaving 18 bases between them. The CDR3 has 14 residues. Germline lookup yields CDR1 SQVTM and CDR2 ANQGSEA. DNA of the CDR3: TGCAGCGCACACGGGCAGGGGTCCCACAATGAGCAGTTCTTC. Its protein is CSAHGQGSHNEQFF.

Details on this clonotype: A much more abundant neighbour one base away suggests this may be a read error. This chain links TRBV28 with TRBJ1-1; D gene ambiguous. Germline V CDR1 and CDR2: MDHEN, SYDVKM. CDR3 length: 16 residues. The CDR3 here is CASRSRLLSVNTQAFF. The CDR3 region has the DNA TGTGCCAGCAGATCCCGCCTTTTGTCAGTGAACACTCAAGCTTTCTTT.

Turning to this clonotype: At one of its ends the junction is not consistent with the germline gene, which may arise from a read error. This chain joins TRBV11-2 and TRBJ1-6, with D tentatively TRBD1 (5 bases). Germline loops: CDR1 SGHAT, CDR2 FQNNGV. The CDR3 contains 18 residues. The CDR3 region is CANSARAGGSSYNTPLHF. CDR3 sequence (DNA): TGTGCCAACAGCGCCAGGGCCGGGGGTTCGTCCTATAATACACCCCTCCACTTC. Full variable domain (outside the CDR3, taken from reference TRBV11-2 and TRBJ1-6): EAGVAQSPRYKIIEKRQSVAFWCNPISGHATLYWYQQILGQGPKLLIQFQNNGVVDDSQLPKDRFSAERLKGVDSTLKIQPAKLEDSAVYLCANSARAGGSSYNTPLHFGNGTRLTVT.

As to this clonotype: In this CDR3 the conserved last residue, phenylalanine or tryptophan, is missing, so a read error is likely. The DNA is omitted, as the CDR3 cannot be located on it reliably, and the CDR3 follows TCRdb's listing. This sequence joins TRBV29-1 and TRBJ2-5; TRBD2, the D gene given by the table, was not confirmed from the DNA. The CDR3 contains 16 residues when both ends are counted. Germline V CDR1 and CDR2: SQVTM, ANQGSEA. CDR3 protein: CSAKPYHQTGQETHYY.

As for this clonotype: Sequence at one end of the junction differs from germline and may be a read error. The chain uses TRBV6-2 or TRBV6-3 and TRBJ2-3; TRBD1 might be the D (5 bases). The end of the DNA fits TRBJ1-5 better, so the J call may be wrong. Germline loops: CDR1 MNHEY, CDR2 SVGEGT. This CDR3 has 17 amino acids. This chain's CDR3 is CASNYPMTVGHQGTQHF. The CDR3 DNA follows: TGTGCCAGCAATTACCCGATGACAGTAGGCCACCAGGGTACGCAGCATTTT.

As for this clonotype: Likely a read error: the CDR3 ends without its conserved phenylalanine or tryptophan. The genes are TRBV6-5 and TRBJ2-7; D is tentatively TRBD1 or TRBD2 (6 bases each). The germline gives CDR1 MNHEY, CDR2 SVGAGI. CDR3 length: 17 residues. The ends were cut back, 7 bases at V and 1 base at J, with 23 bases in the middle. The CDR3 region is CASMQLAGGTSSYEQYS. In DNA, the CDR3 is TGTGCCAGCATGCAACTAGCCGGCGGGACAAGTTCCTACGAGCAGTACTCC.

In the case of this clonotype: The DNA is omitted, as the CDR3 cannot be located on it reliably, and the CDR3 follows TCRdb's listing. The CDR3 reads CASSQVGRGADTQAFF. The rearrangement joins TRBV4-2 to TRBJ1-1; TRBD1, the table's D call, lacks a check against the DNA. Termini included, the CDR3 measures 16 amino acids. Germline V gene sequence: CDR1 LGHNA, CDR2 YNFKEQ.

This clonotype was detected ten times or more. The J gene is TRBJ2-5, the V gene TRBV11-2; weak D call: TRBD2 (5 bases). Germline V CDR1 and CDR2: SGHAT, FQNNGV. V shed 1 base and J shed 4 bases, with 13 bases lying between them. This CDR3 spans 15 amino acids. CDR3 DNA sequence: TGTGCCAGCAGCTTAGTCCCCCCAGGAGGAGAGACCCAGTACTTC. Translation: CASSLVPPGGETQYF.

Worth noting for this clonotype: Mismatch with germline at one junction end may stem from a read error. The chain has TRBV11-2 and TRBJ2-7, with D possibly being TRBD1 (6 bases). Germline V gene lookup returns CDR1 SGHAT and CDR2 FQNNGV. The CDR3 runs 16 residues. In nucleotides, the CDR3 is TGTGCCGGCAGCCCCCCCGCCGGGACACCAACTCACGAGCAGTACTTC. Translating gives CAGSPPAGTPTHEQYF.

CDR3 sequence reads: CASNFEGQETQYF. The CDR3 nucleotides read TGCGCCAGCAACTTCGAGGGGCAGGAGACCCAGTACTTC. The chain employs TRBV5-1 and TRBJ2-5, with D perhaps given as TRBD1 or TRBD2 (5 bases each). This CDR3 comprises 13 residues. CDR1 and CDR2 (germline): SGHRS, YFSETQ. Trimming left V 6 bases short and J 5 bases short, with 14 bases between.

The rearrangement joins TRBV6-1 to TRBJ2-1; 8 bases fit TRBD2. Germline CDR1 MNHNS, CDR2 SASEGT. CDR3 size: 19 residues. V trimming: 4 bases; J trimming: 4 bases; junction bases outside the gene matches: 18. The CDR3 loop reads CASSGPGGPGLHAYNEQFF. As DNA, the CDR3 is TGTGCCAGCAGTGGTCCGGGAGGGCCGGGGTTGCACGCATACAATGAGCAGTTCTTC.

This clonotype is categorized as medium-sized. CDR3 sequence (DNA): TGTGCCATCAGTGAGTCTAGCGGGGACTTTTATGGCTACACCTTC. Encoded protein: CAISESSGDFYGYTF. The chain is built from TRBV10-3 and TRBJ1-2; D possibly corresponds to TRBD1 (5 bases). CDR1 and CDR2 from the germline V gene are ENHRY and SYGVKD. The CDR3 has 15 amino acids. The V gene lost 0 bases and the J gene lost 5 bases, with 13 bases spanning the gap.

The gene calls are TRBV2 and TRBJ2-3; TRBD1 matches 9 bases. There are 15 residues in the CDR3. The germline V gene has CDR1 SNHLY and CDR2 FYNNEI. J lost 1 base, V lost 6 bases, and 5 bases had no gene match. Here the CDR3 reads CASREGQGGTDTQYF. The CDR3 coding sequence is TGTGCCAGCAGAGAGGGACAGGGCGGCACAGATACGCAGTATTTT.

The CDR3 loop reads CASSKTGGRREAFF. The CDR3 DNA reads as TGTGCCAGCAGCAAGACAGGTGGCCGTCGTGAAGCTTTCTTT. The V and J genes are TRBV6-5 and TRBJ1-1, with D tentatively TRBD1 (6 bases). Germline lookup yields CDR1 MNHEY and CDR2 SVGAGI. This CDR3 contains 14 residues. Trimming shortened V by 6 bases and J by 7 bases, and 18 bases separated the two germline ends.

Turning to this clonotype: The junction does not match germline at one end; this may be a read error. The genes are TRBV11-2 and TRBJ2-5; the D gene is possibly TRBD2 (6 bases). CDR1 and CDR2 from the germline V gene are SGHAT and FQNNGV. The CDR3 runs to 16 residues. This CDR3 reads CACSQTPGGGKETQYF. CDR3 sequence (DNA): TGTGCCTGCAGCCAAACTCCTGGTGGGGGGAAAGAGACTCAGTACTTC.

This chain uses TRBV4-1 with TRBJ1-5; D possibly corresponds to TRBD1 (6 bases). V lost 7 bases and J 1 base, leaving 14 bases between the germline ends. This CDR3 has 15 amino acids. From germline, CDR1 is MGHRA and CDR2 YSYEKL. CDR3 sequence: CASNPGTGSNQPQHF. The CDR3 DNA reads TGCGCCAGCAACCCCGGAACAGGGAGCAATCAGCCCCAGCATTTT.

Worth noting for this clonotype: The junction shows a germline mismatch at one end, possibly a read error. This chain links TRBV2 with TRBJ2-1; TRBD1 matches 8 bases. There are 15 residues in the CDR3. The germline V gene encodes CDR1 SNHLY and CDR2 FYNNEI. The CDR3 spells CASSGIQGDYNEQFF. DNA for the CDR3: TGTGCTAGCAGTGGGATACAGGGGGACTACAATGAGCAGTTCTTC.

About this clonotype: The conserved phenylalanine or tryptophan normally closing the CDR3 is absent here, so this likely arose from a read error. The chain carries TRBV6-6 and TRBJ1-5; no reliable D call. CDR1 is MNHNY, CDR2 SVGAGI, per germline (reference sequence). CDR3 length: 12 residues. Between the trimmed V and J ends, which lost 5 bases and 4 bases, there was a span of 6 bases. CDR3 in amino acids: CASSPSNQPQHY. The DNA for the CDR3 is TGTGCCAGCAGTCCTAGTAATCAGCCCCAGCATTAT.

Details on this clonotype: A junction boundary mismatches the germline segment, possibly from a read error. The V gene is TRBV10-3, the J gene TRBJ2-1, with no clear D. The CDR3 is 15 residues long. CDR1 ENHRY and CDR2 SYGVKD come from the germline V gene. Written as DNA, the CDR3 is TGTGCTATCAGCCAAAAGGTGAGCTCCTACAATGAGCAGTTCTTC. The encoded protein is CAISQKVSSYNEQFF.

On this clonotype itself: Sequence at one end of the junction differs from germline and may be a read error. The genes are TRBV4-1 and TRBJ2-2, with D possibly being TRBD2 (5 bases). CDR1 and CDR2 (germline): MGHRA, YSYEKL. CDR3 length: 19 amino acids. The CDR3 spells CASSQVSFWSGSVTGDLFF. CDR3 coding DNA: TGCGCCAGCAGCCAAGTTTCATTTTGGTCAGGATCAGTCACCGGGGATCTGTTTTTT.

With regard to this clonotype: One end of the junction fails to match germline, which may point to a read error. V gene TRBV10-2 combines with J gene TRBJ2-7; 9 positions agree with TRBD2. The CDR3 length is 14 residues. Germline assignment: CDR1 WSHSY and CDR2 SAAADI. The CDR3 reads CACSDISGSYEQYF. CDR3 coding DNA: TGCGCCTGCAGTGATATTAGCGGGAGCTACGAGCAGTACTTC.

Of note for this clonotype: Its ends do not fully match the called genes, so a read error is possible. The CDR3 loop reads CVSSLFVTGISEQYF. Written as DNA, the CDR3 is TGTGTCAGCAGCTTGTTCGTGACAGGAATTTCTGAGCAATACTTC. This sequence joins TRBV5-4 and TRBJ2-7, with a possible D match to TRBD1 (6 bases). The CDR3 runs 15 residues. CDR1 and CDR2 (germline): SGHNT, YYREEE (reference sequence). Full variable domain (missing parts from reference TRBV5-4 and TRBJ2-7): ETGVTQSPTHLIKTRGQQVTLRCSSQSGHNTVSWYQQALGQGPQFIFQYYREEENGRGNFPPRFSGLQFPNYSSELNVNALELDDSALYLCVSSLFVTGISEQYFGPGTRLTVT.

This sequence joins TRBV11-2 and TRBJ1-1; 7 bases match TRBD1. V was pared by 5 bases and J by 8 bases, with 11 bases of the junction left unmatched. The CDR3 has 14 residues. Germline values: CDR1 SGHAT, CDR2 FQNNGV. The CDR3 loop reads CASSQGGQSTEAFF. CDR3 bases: TGTGCCAGCAGCCAGGGGGGACAGAGCACGGAAGCTTTCTTT.